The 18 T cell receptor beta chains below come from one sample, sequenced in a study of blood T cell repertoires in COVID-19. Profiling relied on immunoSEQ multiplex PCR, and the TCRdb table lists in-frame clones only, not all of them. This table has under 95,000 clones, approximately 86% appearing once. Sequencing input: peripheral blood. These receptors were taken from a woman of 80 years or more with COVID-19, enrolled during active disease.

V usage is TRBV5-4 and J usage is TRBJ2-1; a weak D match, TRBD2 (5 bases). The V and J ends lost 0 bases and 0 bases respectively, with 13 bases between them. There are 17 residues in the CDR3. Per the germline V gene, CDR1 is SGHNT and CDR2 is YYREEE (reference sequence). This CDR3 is CASSLVLGGPSYNEQFF. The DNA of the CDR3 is TGTGCCAGCAGCTTGGTCCTAGGCGGGCCCTCCTACAATGAGCAGTTCTTC. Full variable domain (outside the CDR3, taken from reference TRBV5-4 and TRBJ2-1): ETGVTQSPTHLIKTRGQQVTLRCSSQSGHNTVSWYQQALGQGPQFIFQYYREEENGRGNFPPRFSGLQFPNYSSELNVNALELDDSALYLCASSLVLGGPSYNEQFFGPGTRLTVL.

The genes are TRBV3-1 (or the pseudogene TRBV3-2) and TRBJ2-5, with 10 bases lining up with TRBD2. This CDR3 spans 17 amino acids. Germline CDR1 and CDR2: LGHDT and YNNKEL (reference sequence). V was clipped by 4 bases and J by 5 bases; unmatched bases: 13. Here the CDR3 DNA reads TGTGCCAGCAGCCCTGGTCAGGTAGCGGGGGGCCTGGAGACCCAGTACTTC. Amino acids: CASSPGQVAGGLETQYF.

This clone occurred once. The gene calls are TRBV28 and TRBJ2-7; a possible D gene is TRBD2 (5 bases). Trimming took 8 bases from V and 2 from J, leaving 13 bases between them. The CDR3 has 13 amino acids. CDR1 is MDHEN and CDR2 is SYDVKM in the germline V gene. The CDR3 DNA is TGTGCCAGCGGATTGACGGGGACCTACGAGCAGTACTTC. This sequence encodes CASGLTGTYEQYF.

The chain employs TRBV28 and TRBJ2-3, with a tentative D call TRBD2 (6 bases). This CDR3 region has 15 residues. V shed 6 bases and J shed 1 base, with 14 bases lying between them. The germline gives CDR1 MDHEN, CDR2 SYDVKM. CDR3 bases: TGTGCCAGCAGGGGTCCGGGAGATGGCACAGATACGCAGTATTTT. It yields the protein CASRGPGDGTDTQYF.

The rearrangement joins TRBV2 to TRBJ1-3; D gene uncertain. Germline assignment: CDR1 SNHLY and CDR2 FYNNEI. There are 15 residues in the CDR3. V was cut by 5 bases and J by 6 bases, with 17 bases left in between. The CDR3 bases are TGTGCCAGCAGTCAGATAACCGGGATCTTAAACACCATATATTTT. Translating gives CASSQITGILNTIYF.

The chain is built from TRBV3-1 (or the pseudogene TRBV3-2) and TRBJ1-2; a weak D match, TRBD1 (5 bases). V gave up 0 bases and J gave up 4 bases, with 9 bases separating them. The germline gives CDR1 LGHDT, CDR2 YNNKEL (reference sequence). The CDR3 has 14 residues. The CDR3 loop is CASSQDLQGYGYTF. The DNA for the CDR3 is TGTGCCAGCAGCCAAGATCTCCAGGGCTATGGCTACACCTTC.

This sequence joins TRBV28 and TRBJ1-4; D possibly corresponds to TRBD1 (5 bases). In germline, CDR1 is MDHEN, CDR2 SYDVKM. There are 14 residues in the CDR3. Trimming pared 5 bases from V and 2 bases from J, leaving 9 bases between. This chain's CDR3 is CASSQGGTNEKLFF. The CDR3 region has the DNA TGTGCCAGCAGTCAGGGTGGCACTAATGAAAAACTGTTTTTT.

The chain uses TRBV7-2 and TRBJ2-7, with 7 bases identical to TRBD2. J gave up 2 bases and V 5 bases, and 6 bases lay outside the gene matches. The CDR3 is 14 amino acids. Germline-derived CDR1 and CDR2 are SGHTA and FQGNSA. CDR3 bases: TGTGCCAGCAGCCCAGCCGGACTAGCCTACGAGCAGTACTTC. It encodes CASSPAGLAYEQYF.

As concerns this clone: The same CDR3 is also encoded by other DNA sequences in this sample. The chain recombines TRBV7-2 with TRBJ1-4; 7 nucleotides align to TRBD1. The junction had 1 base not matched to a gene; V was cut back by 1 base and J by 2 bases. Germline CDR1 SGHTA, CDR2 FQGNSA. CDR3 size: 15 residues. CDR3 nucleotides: TGTGCCAGCAGCTTAGACAGGGGTACTAATGAAAAACTGTTTTTT. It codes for CASSLDRGTNEKLFF.

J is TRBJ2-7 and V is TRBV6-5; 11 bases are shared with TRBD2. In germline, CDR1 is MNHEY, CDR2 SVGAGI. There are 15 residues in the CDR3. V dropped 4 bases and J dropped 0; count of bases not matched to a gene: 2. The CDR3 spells CASSSGLAVSYEQYF. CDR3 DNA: TGTGCCAGCAGTTCGGGACTAGCGGTCTCCTACGAGCAGTACTTC.

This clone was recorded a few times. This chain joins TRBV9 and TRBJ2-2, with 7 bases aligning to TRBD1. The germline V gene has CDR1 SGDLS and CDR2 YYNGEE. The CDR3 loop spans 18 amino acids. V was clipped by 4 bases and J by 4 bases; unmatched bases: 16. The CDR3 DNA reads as TGTGCCAGCAGCCCCCAAGGGGGCTCCATTTGGGGCACCGGGGAGCTGTTTTTT. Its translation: CASSPQGGSIWGTGELFF.

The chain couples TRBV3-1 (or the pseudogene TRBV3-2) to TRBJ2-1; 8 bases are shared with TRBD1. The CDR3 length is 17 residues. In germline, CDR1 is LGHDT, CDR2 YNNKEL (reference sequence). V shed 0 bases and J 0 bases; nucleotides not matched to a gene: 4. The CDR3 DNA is TGTGCCAGCAGCCAAGATTTTGACAGGGGCTCCTACAATGAGCAGTTCTTC. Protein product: CASSQDFDRGSYNEQFF.

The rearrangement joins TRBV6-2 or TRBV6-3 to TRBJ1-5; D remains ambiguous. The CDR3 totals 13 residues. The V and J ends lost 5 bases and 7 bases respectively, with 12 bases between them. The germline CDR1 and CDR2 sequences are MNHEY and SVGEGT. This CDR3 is CASSVHLRQPQHF. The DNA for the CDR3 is TGTGCCAGCAGTGTCCACCTACGACAGCCCCAGCATTTT.

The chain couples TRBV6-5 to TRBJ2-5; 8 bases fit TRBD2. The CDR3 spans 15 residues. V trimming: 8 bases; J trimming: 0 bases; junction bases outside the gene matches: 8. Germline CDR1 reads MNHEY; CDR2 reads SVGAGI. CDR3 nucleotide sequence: TGTGCCAGCTCCGAAACGGGAGGGTACCAAGAGACCCAGTACTTC. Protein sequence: CASSETGGYQETQYF.

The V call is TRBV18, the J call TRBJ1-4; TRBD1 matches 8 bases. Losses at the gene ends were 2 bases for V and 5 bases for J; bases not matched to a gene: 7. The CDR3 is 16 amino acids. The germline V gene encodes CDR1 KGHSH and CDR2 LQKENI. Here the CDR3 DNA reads TGTGCCAGCTCACCAGACCGGACAGGGCGAAATGAAAAACTGTTTTTT. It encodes CASSPDRTGRNEKLFF.

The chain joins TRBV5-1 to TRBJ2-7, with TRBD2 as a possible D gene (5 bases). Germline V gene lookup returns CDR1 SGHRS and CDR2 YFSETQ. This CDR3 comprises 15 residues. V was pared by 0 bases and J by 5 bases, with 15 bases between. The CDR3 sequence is CASSLAGGPGDEQYF. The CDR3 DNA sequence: TGCGCCAGCAGCTTGGCTGGCGGGCCCGGGGACGAGCAGTACTTC. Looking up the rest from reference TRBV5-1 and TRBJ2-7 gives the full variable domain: KAGVTQTPRYLIKTRGQQVTLSCSPISGHRSVSWYQQTPGQGLQFLFEYFSETQRNKGNFPGRFSGRQFSNSRSEMNVSTLELGDSALYLCASSLAGGPGDEQYFGPGTRLTVT.

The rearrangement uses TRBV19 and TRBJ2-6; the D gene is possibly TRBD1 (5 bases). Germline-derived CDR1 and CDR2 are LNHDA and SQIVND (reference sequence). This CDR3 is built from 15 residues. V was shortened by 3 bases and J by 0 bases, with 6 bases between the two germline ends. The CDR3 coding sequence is TGTGCCAGTAGTATTCAGGGCTCTGGGGCCAACGTCCTGACTTTC. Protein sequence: CASSIQGSGANVLTF.

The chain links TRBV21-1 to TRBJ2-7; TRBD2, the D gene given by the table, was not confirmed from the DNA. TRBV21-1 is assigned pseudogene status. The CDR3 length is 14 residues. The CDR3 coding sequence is TGTGCCAGCCCTAGGAAGGTATTATGTTACGAGCAGTACTTC. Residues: CASPRKVLCYEQYF.